This T cell receptor beta chain was sequenced during a study of blood T cells in healthy people across ages. The study's findings and limits: Age brought a roughly linear fall in TCR beta diversity measured per million T cells. Researchers deemed the diversity estimates from one million T cells underestimates. Any conclusive comparison of naive versus antigen-experienced cells was prevented by using unsorted PBMCs.

In germline, CDR1 is MGHRA, CDR2 YSYEKL. Trimming removed 4 bases from V and 4 bases from J; junction bases left unmatched: 9. The CDR3 length is 15 residues. This clonotype showed up just a few times. As yet, its antigen is unknown. It was with a sample-barcoded 5' primer and a J-beta primer mix that a second PCR of about 6 to 12 cycles was run. A template-switch adaptor containing 12 random nucleotides labeled each cDNA molecule. In TCRdb, the 5' RACE reads were re-called with MiXCR into one record per CDR3 protein. The repertoire holds around 1,000,000 distinct CDR3 sequences, approximately 25% seen once, with 0.65% to 0.75% in the top ten. The data were also submitted as part of a second study, on T cells of mothers and their children.

The clonotype comes from a girl aged 2 to 10 in good health. The sample was blood. The chain recombines TRBV4-1 with TRBJ2-7; the match to TRBD2 covers 8 bases. This CDR3 reads CASSPNTLAGYEQYF. The DNA for the CDR3 is TGCGCCAGCAGCCCCAATACCTTAGCGGGGTACGAGCAGTACTTC.